The 2 T cell receptor beta chains in this list originate from one sample, sequenced in a study of blood T cell repertoires in COVID-19. The assay was immunoSEQ multiplex PCR, and TCRdb's table has in-frame clones only and misses some. The sample has around 100,000 clones; 70% to 80% are singletons. The specimen was peripheral blood. Source of these receptors: a man in his sixties or seventies with active or convalescent COVID-19.

The V gene is TRBV13, the J gene TRBJ2-7; D might be TRBD2 (5 bases). Trimming cost V 5 bases and J 2 bases, with 16 bases left between them. This CDR3 is built from 15 residues. Germline loops: CDR1 PRHDT, CDR2 FYEKMQ (reference sequence). The CDR3 is CASSPLGEGTYEQYF. As DNA, the CDR3 is TGTGCCAGCAGCCCCCTGGGTGAGGGAACCTACGAGCAGTACTTC.

The CDR3 is CASSLALDTQYF. The CDR3 DNA reads TGTGCCAGCAGTTTAGCTCTGGATACGCAGTATTTT. The gene calls are TRBV12-3 or TRBV12-4 and TRBJ2-3, with D uncertain. V was clipped by 0 bases and J by 6 bases, with 4 bases between them. The CDR3 spans 12 residues.